The 5 T cell receptor beta chains below were found in one sample sequenced in a study of blood T cell repertoires in COVID-19. Measured with immunoSEQ multiplex PCR; TCRdb has only the in-frame clones, and not every one. The sample shows 200,000 to 300,000 clones, over 75% of them seen only once. Sequencing used peripheral blood. Receptors originate from a woman aged 80 or over with acute or convalescent COVID-19.

This clone was counted a few times. The chain is built from TRBV10-3 and TRBJ2-7, with 7 bases that match TRBD1. Trimming took 11 bases from V and 3 from J; bases not matched to a gene: 4. CDR3 length: 11 amino acids. Germline CDR1 and CDR2: ENHRY and SYGVKD. The CDR3 DNA reads as TGTGCCTCGGGACAGATCTACGAGCAGTACTTC. Residues: CASGQIYEQYF.

The chain has TRBV7-7 and TRBJ2-1, with D perhaps matching TRBD2 (5 bases). In germline, CDR1 is SSHAT, CDR2 FNYEAQ (reference sequence). V dropped 1 base and J dropped 5 bases, with 12 bases sitting between them. CDR3 length: 15 residues. CDR3 loop: CASSLGSGRHNEQFF. CDR3 in DNA: TGTGCCAGCAGCTTAGGGTCGGGAAGGCACAATGAGCAGTTCTTC.

This rearrangement joins TRBV18 to TRBJ1-1; possible D gene TRBD1, 6 bases. V was clipped by 6 bases and J by 5 bases, with 19 bases between them. From germline, CDR1 is KGHSH and CDR2 LQKENI. This CDR3 has 15 amino acids. The CDR3 is CASSPYGQGITEAFF. The DNA of the CDR3 is TGTGCCAGCTCCCCGTATGGGCAGGGGATTACTGAAGCTTTCTTT.

The chain is built from TRBV2 and TRBJ1-5, with a weak D call TRBD1 (5 bases). The V end was cut by 2 bases, the J end by 0 bases, with 8 bases between. The CDR3 spans 15 residues. Germline lookup yields CDR1 SNHLY and CDR2 FYNNEI. The CDR3, as DNA: TGTGCCAGCAGTGAACGACAGATTAGCAATCAGCCCCAGCATTTT. Residues: CASSERQISNQPQHF.

This sequence joins TRBV20-1 and TRBJ2-7; TRBD2 matches 9 bases. The V segment lost 3 bases and the J segment 4 bases; nucleotides outside the gene matches: 4. Per germline, CDR1 DFQATT and CDR2 SNEGSKA (reference sequence). The CDR3 extends over 13 amino acids. The CDR3 nucleotides read TGCAGTGCTAGTCGAGCGGGGGGATACGAGCAGTACTTC. As protein: CSASRAGGYEQYF.